The T cell receptor (beta chain) described here comes from a study of T cells after yellow fever vaccination. The overall study: Fractions of low cell number were prepared using SMART-Seq v4 Ultra Low Input.

Germline CDR1 and CDR2: SGHTA and FQGNSA. The germline V and J ends were trimmed by 5 bases and 4 bases, with 11 bases remaining between them. CDR3 length: 13 amino acids. The study made its TCR cDNA through 5'RACE template switching. That step introduced a universal primer site along with UMIs. TCRdb ran MiXCR on the 5' RACE reads and lists one entry per CDR3 protein. The table has some 350,000 distinct CDR3 sequences, under 5% seen once; the top ten hold about 24%. The sample holds many counts of this clonotype. The chain joins TRBV7-2 to TRBJ2-5; D not resolved. This sample comprised PBMCs, obtained 5 days after the yellow fever booster vaccination. The origin of this receptor is a man between 18 and 29 years old who received the YFV17D yellow fever vaccine. CDR3 protein: CASSPTPPETQYF. For the CDR3, the DNA is TGTGCCAGCAGCCCCACCCCCCCAGAGACCCAGTACTTC.